These 11 T cell receptor beta chains originate from one sample sequenced in a study of shared clonotypes between healthy human individuals. Clones were read by immunoSEQ multiplex PCR, and TCRdb kept only the in-frame ones, dropping some. The data hold 1.5 million to 2.5 million clones, with about 95% observed a single time. Terminally differentiated effector memory CD45RA+ cells were left out of the naive CD8 fraction, which was CD45RO-negative and positively selected for CCR7. The sequenced material came from naive CD8+ T cells sorted from blood. These TCRs come from a man between 18 and 35 years old in good health.

The chain uses TRBV27 and TRBJ2-7, with D uncertain. The CDR3 spans 14 residues. Trimming cost V 1 base and J 3 bases, with 10 bases left between them. Germline CDR1 is MNHEY and CDR2 is SMNVEV (reference sequence). The CDR3 loop reads CASSLLGRLYEQYF. In nucleotides, the CDR3 is TGTGCCAGCAGTTTATTGGGCAGACTCTACGAGCAGTACTTC.

On this clone: The junction shows a germline mismatch at one end, possibly a read error. This chain joins TRBV6-4 and TRBJ2-2, with 7 bases fitting TRBD1. The CDR3 contains 17 residues. Germline lookup yields CDR1 MRHNA and CDR2 SNTAGT. The CDR3 DNA is TGTGCCACCAGTGTGGACGGAAGGGGACAGCTCACCGGGGAGCTGTTTTTT. Translated, it gives CATSVDGRGQLTGELFF.

V is TRBV5-1 and J is TRBJ2-7; 7 bases agree with TRBD1. Per the germline V gene, CDR1 is SGHRS and CDR2 is YFSETQ. This CDR3 is built from 14 residues. Germline trimming cut 4 bases from V and 1 base from J; bases unmatched to any gene: 5. CDR3 sequence (DNA): TGCGCCAGCAGCGCGGACAGGTTTTCCTACGAGCAGTACTTC. This encodes CASSADRFSYEQYF.

This rearrangement joins TRBV30 to TRBJ2-1; no definite D call. CDR1 and CDR2 from the germline V gene are GTSNPN and SVGIG (reference sequence). V was cut by 4 bases and J by 0 bases, with 7 bases left in between. CDR3 length equals 13 residues. The CDR3: CAWIRGSYNEQFF. The CDR3 DNA sequence: TGTGCCTGGATCAGAGGCTCCTACAATGAGCAGTTCTTC.

DNA for the CDR3: TGTGCCAGCAGCTTAGTGGGGACCAACACCGGGGAGCTGTTTTTT. This sequence encodes CASSLVGTNTGELFF. The chain links TRBV7-9 to TRBJ2-2; D could derive from TRBD1 or TRBD2 (5 bases each). V was trimmed by 1 base and J by 2 bases, leaving 8 bases between them. The CDR3 has 15 residues. Per the germline V gene, CDR1 is SEHNR and CDR2 is FQNEAQ (reference sequence).

The rearrangement uses TRBV4-1 and TRBJ2-7, with 7 nucleotides matching TRBD1. V shed 3 bases and J 0 bases; nucleotides not matched to a gene: 11. Looked up from germline, CDR1 is MGHRA and CDR2 is YSYEKL. This CDR3 is built from 17 residues. The CDR3 sequence: CASSQSAPRDSSYEQYF. For the CDR3, the DNA is TGCGCCAGCAGCCAGTCGGCCCCCCGGGACAGCTCCTACGAGCAGTACTTC.

The table lists this clone with a few counts. V usage is TRBV6-5 and J usage is TRBJ2-7, with TRBD1 matching 7 bases. With 8 bases clipped from V and 2 bases from J, the junction kept 3 bases outside the gene matches. Germline CDR1 and CDR2: MNHEY and SVGAGI. CDR3 length equals 12 residues. CDR3: CASGDSTYEQYF. CDR3 coding DNA: TGTGCCAGCGGGGACAGCACCTACGAGCAGTACTTC.

V and J are TRBV19 and TRBJ2-1; D possibly matches TRBD1 or TRBD2 (6 bases each). V lost 0 bases, J lost 7 bases, and 10 bases lay in between. CDR1 LNHDA and CDR2 SQIVND come from the germline V gene (reference sequence). The CDR3 totals 14 residues. CDR3 nucleotides: TGTGCCAGTAGTATAGACGGGGGCTTGAATGAGCAGTTCTTC. Amino acid sequence: CASSIDGGLNEQFF.

Only one count was recorded for this clone. The same CDR3 also results from other DNA sequences found in this sample. The CDR3 region is CASSLVTGGTDTQYF. Here the CDR3 DNA reads TGTGCCAGCAGCTTGGTCACAGGGGGCACAGATACGCAGTATTTT. The rearrangement links TRBV5-4 to TRBJ2-3; 7 positions agree with TRBD1. The V segment lost 0 bases and the J segment 1 base; nucleotides outside the gene matches: 2. CDR1 is SGHNT and CDR2 is YYREEE in the germline V gene (reference sequence). This CDR3 has 15 amino acids.

The chain recombines TRBV7-3 with TRBJ2-2; 7 nucleotides agree with TRBD1. The CDR3 consists of 16 residues. Germline V gene sequence: CDR1 SGHTA, CDR2 FQGTGA. V shed 5 bases and J 1 base; nucleotides not matched to a gene: 7. CDR3: CASSRLHRGNTGELFF. The DNA for the CDR3 is TGTGCCAGCAGCCGACTCCACAGGGGGAACACCGGGGAGCTGTTTTTT.

This clone has a single count. The chain recombines TRBV27 with TRBJ2-7; TRBD2 might be the D (6 bases). The CDR3 sequence is 17 residues long. Germline CDR1 is MNHEY and CDR2 is SMNVEV (reference sequence). Trimming left V 8 bases short and J 0 bases short, with 23 bases between. CDR3 nucleotide sequence: TGTGCCAGCGAACCCCACGGAGGTGCGGGGTACTCCTACGAGCAGTACTTC. This sequence encodes CASEPHGGAGYSYEQYF.